Presented here are 17 T cell receptor beta chains from one specimen sequenced in a study of blood T cell repertoires in COVID-19. The repertoire was sequenced with immunoSEQ multiplex PCR; TCRdb's copy has only in-frame clones and lacks some. The sample has some 420,000 clones, around 89% seen once. Sequencing was carried out using PBMCs or T cells enriched from blood (not recorded which). All receptors come from a man between 25 and 39 years old who had recovered from COVID-19.

The chain links TRBV5-1 to TRBJ1-4; maybe TRBD1 (6 bases). The V gene lost 0 bases and the J gene lost 5 bases, with 11 bases spanning the gap. The CDR3 has 15 residues. The germline CDR1 and CDR2 sequences are SGHRS and YFSETQ. The CDR3 loop is CASSLERGLNEKLFF. The CDR3 DNA reads as TGCGCCAGCAGCTTGGAGCGGGGGCTGAATGAAAAACTGTTTTTT.

V is TRBV23-1 and J is TRBJ1-5; 9 nucleotides line up with TRBD1. TRBV23-1 is an open reading frame, and its role is uncertain. V gave up 1 base and J gave up 0 bases; unmatched junction bases: 4. The CDR3 is 17 residues long. The CDR3 loop reads CASSQYGQGPSNQPQHF. The CDR3, as DNA: TGCGCCAGCAGTCAATATGGACAGGGGCCTAGCAATCAGCCCCAGCATTTT.

The rearrangement joins TRBV30 to TRBJ2-6, with a possible D match to TRBD1 (5 bases). This CDR3 has 13 amino acids. Trimming cost V 4 bases and J 10 bases, with 14 bases left between them. Looked up from germline, CDR1 is GTSNPN and CDR2 is SVGIG (reference sequence). The CDR3 protein is CAWNRGIFNVLTF. The CDR3 coding sequence is TGTGCCTGGAATAGGGGCATCTTTAACGTCCTGACTTTC.

The sample holds one count of this clone. J is TRBJ1-3 and V is TRBV5-4; D is unclear. This CDR3 spans 15 amino acids. Germline CDR1 reads SGHNT; CDR2 reads YYREEE (reference sequence). Trimming left V 0 bases short and J 1 base short, with 8 bases between. As DNA, the CDR3 is TGTGCCAGCAGCTTGGACCAGGTGTCTGGAAACACCATATATTTT. It codes for CASSLDQVSGNTIYF.

The chain combines TRBV19 with TRBJ2-5; 7 bases are shared with TRBD2. The length of the CDR3 is 15 residues. The germline CDR1 and CDR2 sequences are LNHDA and SQIVND (reference sequence). V lost 3 bases to trimming and J lost 5 bases; unmatched junction nucleotides: 9. CDR3 in DNA: TGTGCCAGTAGTATTTGGGGGGGTGGAAAGGAGACCCAGTACTTC. It translates to CASSIWGGGKETQYF.

CDR3 sequence reads: CASSLVEGGLYNEQFF. The DNA of the CDR3 is TGTGCCAGCAGCTTGGTAGAGGGAGGGCTTTACAATGAGCAGTTCTTC. This chain uses TRBV5-5 with TRBJ2-1, with 7 positions matching TRBD2. The CDR3 loop spans 16 amino acids. V trimming: 0 bases; J trimming: 4 bases; junction bases outside the gene matches: 7. Germline V gene lookup returns CDR1 SGHKS and CDR2 YYEKEE (reference sequence). The full variable domain, in which reference TRBV5-5 and TRBJ2-1 provide the parts outside the CDR3, is DAGVTQSPTHLIKTRGQQVTLRCSPISGHKSVSWYQQVLGQGPQFIFQYYEKEERGRGNFPDRFSARQFPNYSSELNVNALLLGDSALYLCASSLVEGGLYNEQFFGPGTRLTVL.

This chain's CDR3 is CASSSRVGGGQPQHF. In DNA, the CDR3 is TGTGCCAGCAGTAGCCGAGTGGGGGGTGGGCAGCCCCAGCATTTT. V usage is TRBV28 and J usage is TRBJ1-5, with D possibly being TRBD1 (5 bases). V was trimmed by 5 bases and J by 7 bases, leaving 18 bases between them. Germline CDR1 is MDHEN and CDR2 is SYDVKM. This CDR3 has 15 amino acids.

The chain uses TRBV6-5 and TRBJ2-7; 8 nucleotides align to TRBD1. The J segment lost 2 bases and the V segment lost 6 bases, leaving 9 bases of the junction unmatched. CDR1 is MNHEY, CDR2 SVGAGI, per germline. The length of the CDR3 is 15 residues. This CDR3 reads CASRPTGANPYEQYF. In DNA form, the CDR3 reads TGTGCCAGCAGGCCGACAGGGGCCAACCCCTACGAGCAGTACTTC.

This chain connects TRBV7-2 to TRBJ2-1, with TRBD1 as a possible D gene (6 bases). Germline V CDR1 and CDR2: SGHTA, FQGNSA. The ends were cut back, 1 base at V and 5 bases at J, with 12 bases in the middle. The CDR3 is made up of 15 amino acids. CDR3 residues: CASSLDGGLHNEQFF. As DNA, the CDR3 is TGTGCCAGCAGCTTAGATGGGGGCCTCCACAATGAGCAGTTCTTC.

The V call is TRBV6-1, the J call TRBJ2-3; D is unclear. V shed 1 base and J shed 2 bases, with 7 bases lying between them. Germline V gives CDR1 MNHNS, CDR2 SASEGT. This CDR3 has 14 residues. CDR3 sequence: CASSEVAVTDTQYF. CDR3 sequence (DNA): TGTGCCAGCAGTGAAGTAGCAGTCACAGATACGCAGTATTTT.

J is TRBJ1-6 and V is TRBV19, with 9 bases lining up with TRBD1. V dropped 4 bases and J dropped 10; count of bases not matched to a gene: 8. Germline assignment: CDR1 LNHDA and CDR2 SQIVND (reference sequence). This CDR3 has 15 amino acids. The CDR3 DNA sequence: TGTGCCAGTAGTACCTTACAGGGGGCGCGGTCACCCCTCCACTTT. Translation gives CASSTLQGARSPLHF.

This clone came up a few times. The chain combines TRBV28 with TRBJ1-4; the match to TRBD1 covers 7 bases. V lost 2 bases, J lost 5 bases, and 14 bases stayed unmatched. From germline, CDR1 is MDHEN and CDR2 SYDVKM. The CDR3 length is 18 residues. The CDR3 DNA reads as TGTGCCAGCAGTTTACCCGGGACAGCCTACGTTACCAATGAAAAACTGTTTTTT. This sequence encodes CASSLPGTAYVTNEKLFF.

This chain uses TRBV27 with TRBJ2-3; D is possibly TRBD2 (5 bases). The V gene lost 5 bases and the J gene lost 8 bases, with 20 bases spanning the gap. Germline CDR1 is MNHEY and CDR2 is SMNVEV (reference sequence). The CDR3 is 15 residues long. The DNA for the CDR3 is TGTGCCAGCAGTCTCTCAACTAGTCTTTTGGGTACGCAGTATTTT. Protein sequence: CASSLSTSLLGTQYF.

The chain carries TRBV5-1 and TRBJ2-5, with D possibly being TRBD2 (6 bases). The germline V gene has CDR1 SGHRS and CDR2 YFSETQ. The V and J ends lost 2 bases and 1 base respectively, with 6 bases between them. This CDR3 has 13 residues. The CDR3 protein is CASSLLAQETQYF. The DNA for the CDR3 is TGCGCCAGCAGCTTACTAGCCCAAGAGACCCAGTACTTC.

The chain couples TRBV4-2 to TRBJ2-3; D is undetermined. V was shortened by 1 base and J by 2 bases, with 13 bases between the two germline ends. From germline, CDR1 is LGHNA and CDR2 YNFKEQ. The CDR3 has 16 residues. The CDR3 sequence is CASSQVLAVYTDTQYF. The CDR3 bases are TGTGCCAGCAGCCAAGTACTCGCGGTATACACAGATACGCAGTATTTT.

The CDR3 region has the DNA TGTGCCAGCAGCTTAGTATCTGAAGCTTTCTTT. This encodes CASSLVSEAFF. The V and J genes are TRBV13 and TRBJ1-1; D is uncertain. Trimming took off 1 base at V and 6 bases at J, with 3 bases between the two ends. Germline V gives CDR1 PRHDT, CDR2 FYEKMQ (reference sequence). The CDR3 loop spans 11 amino acids.

CDR3 sequence: CASRDSADNSPLHF. The CDR3 DNA is TGTGCCAGCAGGGACAGTGCAGATAATTCACCCCTCCACTTT. The V gene is TRBV27, the J gene TRBJ1-6, with D possibly TRBD1 on 6 matching bases. Trimming shortened V by 6 bases and J by 5 bases, and 11 bases separated the two germline ends. This CDR3 has 14 residues. Germline V gene lookup returns CDR1 MNHEY and CDR2 SMNVEV (reference sequence).